These 13 T cell receptor beta chains came from one sample sequenced in a study of shared clonotypes between healthy human individuals (dated by TCRdb to about 2020). CD8 naive samples were CD45RO-negative cells positively selected for CCR7, giving a CD45RA+CCR7+ population that excluded TemRA cells. Library method: the immunoSEQ multiplex PCR assay. TCRdb's version of the immuneACCESS table is confined to in-frame rearrangements and falls short of the full clone set. An unresolved V gene accounts for under half of the shortfall where checked; the remainder is of unknown origin. The sample contains about 700,000 clones, 92% of them found a single time. The top ten clonotypes cover 24% of the sample. Specimen: naive CD8+ T cells sorted from blood. The meaning of the sample's cell subset or site label: CD45RA+CCR7+. The source of these receptors is a young man in good health.

The V call is TRBV29-1, the J call TRBJ2-1, with 7 bases lining up with TRBD2. The CDR3 sequence is 14 residues long. V lost 0 bases to trimming and J lost 6 bases; unmatched junction nucleotides: 5. Germline V gene data show CDR1 as SQVTM and CDR2 as ANQGSEA. Here the CDR3 reads CSVEEDGTINEQFF. In DNA form, the CDR3 reads TGCAGCGTTGAAGAGGATGGGACTATCAATGAGCAGTTCTTC.

V and J are TRBV4-1 and TRBJ2-7, with 9 bases fitting TRBD2. V trimming: 1 base; J trimming: 4 bases; junction bases outside the gene matches: 2. This CDR3 comprises 14 residues. Germline V CDR1 and CDR2: MGHRA, YSYEKL. The CDR3 DNA reads TGCGCCAGCAGCCAAGTAGCGGGAGCTTACGAGCAGTACTTC. The encoded protein is CASSQVAGAYEQYF.

This chain joins TRBV9 and TRBJ2-3, with TRBD2 matching 8 bases. This CDR3 is 16 amino acids long. The J segment lost 3 bases and the V segment lost 3 bases, leaving 9 bases of the junction unmatched. CDR1 and CDR2 (germline): SGDLS, YYNGEE. CDR3 in DNA: TGTGCCAGCAGCGCGCAAGCGGGAGAATTGACAGATACGCAGTATTTT. This sequence encodes CASSAQAGELTDTQYF.

V gene TRBV11-2 combines with J gene TRBJ2-4; possible D gene TRBD1, 5 bases. Germline assignment: CDR1 SGHAT and CDR2 FQNNGV. V lost 4 bases and J 7 bases, leaving 17 bases between the germline ends. The CDR3 length is 15 residues. The DNA of the CDR3 is TGTGCCAGCAGCTCTGGAGCAGGGTCGTTGAACATTCAGTACTTC. Its protein product is CASSSGAGSLNIQYF.

The J gene is TRBJ2-7, the V gene TRBV27; 8 bases are a match to TRBD1. V lost 9 bases and J lost 2; bases outside the gene matches: 6. The length of the CDR3 is 13 residues. Germline V gives CDR1 MNHEY, CDR2 SMNVEV (reference sequence). The CDR3 spells CASTTGGTYEQYF. Written as DNA, the CDR3 is TGTGCCAGTACCACAGGGGGGACCTACGAGCAGTACTTC.

The chain carries TRBV27 and TRBJ2-3; 15 positions agree with TRBD2. Germline loops: CDR1 MNHEY, CDR2 SMNVEV (reference sequence). This CDR3 contains 18 residues. The V and J ends lost 3 bases and 1 base, in that order; junction bases with no gene match: 5. The CDR3 DNA reads as TGTGCCAGCAGTTTCCAAGGACTAGCGGGAGGGGGCACAGATACGCAGTATTTT. Translated: CASSFQGLAGGGTDTQYF.

This chain connects TRBV7-8 to TRBJ2-2; 13 bases line up with TRBD2. Per the germline V gene, CDR1 is SGHVS and CDR2 is FQNEAQ. The CDR3 is 19 amino acids. The ends lost 2 bases at V and 0 bases at J; junction bases unmatched: 6. As DNA, the CDR3 is TGTGCCAGCAGCTTAATCGGACTAGCGGGGGCCTCGAACACCGGGGAGCTGTTTTTT. It translates to CASSLIGLAGASNTGELFF.

This clone came up once. The chain joins TRBV2 to TRBJ1-1; D gene unclear. V dropped 6 bases and J dropped 8 bases, with 16 bases sitting between them. Germline lookup yields CDR1 SNHLY and CDR2 FYNNEI. The CDR3 contains 13 residues. The CDR3 DNA follows: TGTGCCAGCAGGAACGGACTTGACATGGAAGCTTTCTTT. It codes for CASRNGLDMEAFF.

The rearrangement uses TRBV7-8 and TRBJ2-1; 10 bases match TRBD2. The germline V gene has CDR1 SGHVS and CDR2 FQNEAQ. CDR3 size: 17 residues. The junction had 11 bases not matched to a gene; V was cut back by 4 bases and J by 5 bases. Here the CDR3 DNA reads TGTGCCAGCAGCTCAGGACTAGCGGCCGCCCTCAACAATGAGCAGTTCTTC. This translates into CASSSGLAAALNNEQFF.

The chain links TRBV11-2 to TRBJ2-5; 7 positions match TRBD1. The V gene end was trimmed by 0 bases and the J gene end by 5 bases; junction bases not matched to a gene: 9. The CDR3 is 16 residues long. Per germline, CDR1 SGHAT and CDR2 FQNNGV. The DNA of the CDR3 is TGTGCCAGCAGCTTAGAGATCGACAGGGAATATGAGACCCAGTACTTC. This translates into CASSLEIDREYETQYF.

The rearrangement joins TRBV9 to TRBJ2-1; 14 bases agree with TRBD2. Germline CDR1 and CDR2: SGDLS and YYNGEE. Trimming at V came to 3 bases and at J to 5 bases, leaving 7 bases not matched to a gene. CDR3 length equals 17 residues. The CDR3 loop is CASSEGTSGRGDNEQFF. The CDR3 DNA is TGTGCCAGCAGCGAAGGGACTAGCGGGAGAGGCGACAATGAGCAGTTCTTC.

This chain connects TRBV9 to TRBJ2-3; the match to TRBD2 covers 10 bases. The CDR3 runs to 17 residues. Germline CDR1 reads SGDLS; CDR2 reads YYNGEE. Trimming cost V 0 bases and J 4 bases; bases outside gene matches: 8. This CDR3 is CASSVASGSMSADTQYF. DNA for the CDR3: TGTGCCAGCAGCGTAGCTAGCGGGAGTATGAGCGCAGATACGCAGTATTTT. Supplemented by reference TRBV9 and TRBJ2-3, the full variable domain reads DSGVTQTPKHLITATGQRVTLRCSPRSGDLSVYWYQQSLDQGLQFLIQYYNGEERAKGNILERFSAQQFPDLHSELNLSSLELGDSALYFCASSVASGSMSADTQYFGPGTRLTVL.

The rearrangement links TRBV19 to TRBJ1-2; TRBD1 matches at 7 bases. CDR3 length equals 13 residues. The J segment lost 6 bases and the V segment lost 7 bases, leaving 8 bases of the junction unmatched. Per the germline V gene, CDR1 is LNHDA and CDR2 is SQIVND (reference sequence). The CDR3 is CASNPNRGHGYTF. For the CDR3, the DNA is TGTGCCAGTAACCCAAACAGGGGACATGGCTACACCTTC.